These 6 T cell receptor beta chains share one sample of origin, sequenced in a study of shared clonotypes between healthy human individuals. TCRdb keeps only in-frame clones here, not all; method: immunoSEQ multiplex PCR. Counted here are around 1.5 million clones, 98% occurring once; the ten biggest clones make up 0.4% to 0.45%. Sequencing was performed on naive CD4+ T cells sorted from blood. Subset defined: CD45RA+ positively selected. The receptors here all came from a young man in good health.

The chain has TRBV21-1 and TRBJ2-7; TRBD1 was called by the table and not checked on the DNA. TRBV21-1 is a pseudogene. The CDR3 runs to 18 residues. CDR3 sequence reads: CASSKPDEDREDSYEQYF. The CDR3 nucleotides are TGTGCCAGCAGCAAACCCGATGAGGACAGGGAGGACTCCTACGAGCAGTACTTC.

The CDR3 coding sequence is TGTGCCAGCAGCTTAGATCTCTCGGACCCTCAGCTGTTTTTT. Its protein is CASSLDLSDPQLFF. V is TRBV11-3 and J is TRBJ2-2; D not certain. V was clipped by 0 bases and J by 12 bases, with 14 bases between them. The CDR3 is 14 residues long. Germline values: CDR1 SGHNT, CDR2 YENEEA.

The rearrangement uses TRBV21-1 and TRBJ2-2. TRBV21-1 is a pseudogene locus. The CDR3 loop spans 14 amino acids. For the CDR3, the DNA is TGTGCCTCTCCCTGGCGATACGACACCGGGGAGCTGTTTTTT. Amino acid sequence: CASPWRYDTGELFF.

The V and J genes are TRBV28 and TRBJ2-1; D is unclear. Trimming removed 2 bases from V and 0 bases from J, with 11 bases in between. CDR3 length: 16 residues. The V gene's germline CDR1 is MDHEN and CDR2 SYDVKM. Here the CDR3 reads CASSLVGRISYNEQFF. For the CDR3, the DNA is TGTGCCAGCAGTTTAGTTGGACGGATCTCCTACAATGAGCAGTTCTTC.

This chain connects TRBV11-1 to TRBJ2-2, with 7 bases that match TRBD2. CDR1 and CDR2 from the germline V gene are SGHAT and FQDESV (reference sequence). The CDR3 sequence is 14 residues long. Trimming removed 5 bases from V and 6 bases from J; junction bases left unmatched: 6. CDR3 amino acids: CASSPLRGAGELFF. DNA for the CDR3: TGTGCCAGCAGCCCCCTACGGGGGGCCGGGGAGCTGTTTTTT.

The V and J genes are TRBV11-2 and TRBJ2-3; 9 nucleotides agree with TRBD1. CDR1 SGHAT and CDR2 FQNNGV come from the germline V gene. With V trimmed by 1 base and J by 9 bases, 17 bases remained unmatched. The CDR3 consists of 18 residues. The CDR3 loop is CASSLVGSGQGLPQTQYF. The CDR3 DNA reads TGTGCCAGCAGCTTAGTAGGTTCGGGACAGGGCCTCCCCCAAACGCAGTATTTT.